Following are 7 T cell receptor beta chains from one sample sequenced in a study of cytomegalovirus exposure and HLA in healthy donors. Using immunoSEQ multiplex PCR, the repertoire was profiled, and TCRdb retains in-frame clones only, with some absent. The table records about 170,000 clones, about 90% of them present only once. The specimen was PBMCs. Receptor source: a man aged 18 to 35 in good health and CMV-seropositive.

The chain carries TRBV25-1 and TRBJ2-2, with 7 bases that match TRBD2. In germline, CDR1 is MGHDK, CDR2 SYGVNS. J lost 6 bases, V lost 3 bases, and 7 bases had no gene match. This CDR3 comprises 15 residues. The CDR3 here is CASSEGGVSPGELFF. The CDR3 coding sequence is TGTGCCAGCAGTGAGGGAGGGGTTTCACCCGGGGAGCTGTTTTTT.

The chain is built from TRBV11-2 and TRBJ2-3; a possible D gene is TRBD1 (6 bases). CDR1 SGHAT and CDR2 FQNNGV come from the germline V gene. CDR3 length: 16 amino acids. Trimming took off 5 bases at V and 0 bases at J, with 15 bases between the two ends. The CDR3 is CASSLRGFGSTDTQYF. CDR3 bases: TGTGCCAGCAGCCTAAGGGGGTTTGGGAGCACAGATACGCAGTATTTT.

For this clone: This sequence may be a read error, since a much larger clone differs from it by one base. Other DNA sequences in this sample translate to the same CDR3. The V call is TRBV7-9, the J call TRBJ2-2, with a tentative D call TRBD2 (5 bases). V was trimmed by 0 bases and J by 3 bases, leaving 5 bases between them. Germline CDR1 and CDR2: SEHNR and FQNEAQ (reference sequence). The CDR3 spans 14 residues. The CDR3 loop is CASSLARDTGELFF. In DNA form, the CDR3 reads TGTGCCAGCAGCTTAGCGAGGGACACCGGGGAGCTGTTTTTT.

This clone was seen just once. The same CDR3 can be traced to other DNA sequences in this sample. CDR3 nucleotides: TGTGCCAGCAGTTACTCGGCGACTGGGGAGCTGTTTTTT. This sequence encodes CASSYSATGELFF. V is TRBV6-5 and J is TRBJ2-2; D not certain. CDR3 length: 13 residues. Germline assignment: CDR1 MNHEY and CDR2 SVGAGI. V lost 0 bases and J lost 8, with 7 bases in between.

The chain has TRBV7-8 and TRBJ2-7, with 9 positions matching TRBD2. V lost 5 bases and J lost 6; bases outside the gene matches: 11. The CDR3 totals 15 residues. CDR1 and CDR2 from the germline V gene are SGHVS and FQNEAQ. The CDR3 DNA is TGTGCCAGCAGCGCGGGGGGGGTTCTCCGGGTCGAGCAGTACTTC. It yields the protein CASSAGGVLRVEQYF.

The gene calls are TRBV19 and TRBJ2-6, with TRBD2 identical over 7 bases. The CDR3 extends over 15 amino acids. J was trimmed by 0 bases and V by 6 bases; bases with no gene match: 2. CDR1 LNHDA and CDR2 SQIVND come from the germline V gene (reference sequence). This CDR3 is CASSRGSSGANVLTF. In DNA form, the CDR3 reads TGTGCCAGTAGCCGCGGGAGCTCTGGGGCCAACGTCCTGACTTTC.

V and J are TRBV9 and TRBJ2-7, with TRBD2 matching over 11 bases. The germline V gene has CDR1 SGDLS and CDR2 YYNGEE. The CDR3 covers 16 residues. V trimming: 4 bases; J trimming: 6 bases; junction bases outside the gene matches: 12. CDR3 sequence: CASSPRLAGGMVEQYF. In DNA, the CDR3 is TGTGCCAGCAGCCCTCGCCTAGCGGGAGGAATGGTCGAGCAGTACTTC.